This TCR beta chain was retrieved from a study of PD-1 blockade in classical Hodgkin lymphoma. About the study: Every 2 weeks, patients had 3 mg/kg nivolumab intravenously.

V was clipped by 2 bases and J by 1 base; unmatched bases: 7. Germline values: CDR1 SEHNR, CDR2 FQNEAQ (reference sequence). There are 17 residues in the CDR3. Time point indicated: cycle 4 day 1 (C4D1), after around six weeks of nivolumab. There was relapse after autologous stem cell transplantation in every patient, and there was variation in brentuximab vedotin exposure. The protocol was immunoSEQ multiplex PCR, while the TCRdb copy is restricted to in-frame clones and leaves out a portion. Counted here are over 50,000 clones, 70% to 90% occurring once; the ten biggest clones make up about 8%. The table lists this clone with a few counts. The antigen is undetermined. Broader study findings: By C4D1, CD4+ diversity increased significantly, especially in complete responders. Complete responders' diversity at baseline resembled that of newly diagnosed patients. Newly diagnosed patients had baseline TCR diversity that was reportedly lower than that of healthy donors.

The rearrangement joins TRBV7-9 to TRBJ2-4; 8 bases line up with TRBD2. This TCR was recovered from a human donor with classical Hodgkin lymphoma. Sequencing was performed on peripheral blood mononuclear cells (PBMCs), taken before the fourth cycle of nivolumab. The CDR3 region has the DNA TGTGCCAGCAGCTTAATGAGGGCGGGGGGCGCCAAAAACATTCAGTACTTC. It yields the protein CASSLMRAGGAKNIQYF.